This TCR beta chain was documented in a study of radiotherapy plus CTLA-4 blockade in lung cancer. Study information: Objective responses emerged in 15% to 20% of patients, and 31% attained disease control.

Participants had chemo-refractory metastatic non-small-cell lung cancer and were treated with focal radiation plus ipilimumab CTLA-4 blockade. Regarding the study as a whole: Clones of tumor-derived TCRs expanded in blood after radiotherapy plus ipilimumab. Alongside interferon-beta, early blood T cell clone dynamics were reportedly the best predictor of response.

Profiling relied on immunoSEQ multiplex PCR, and the TCRdb table lists in-frame clones only, not all of them. Of roughly 50,000 clones listed, about 88% were seen once; the top ten hold 7.8%. Regarding this clone: The antigen remains unidentified.

Trimming stripped 5 bases from V and 6 bases from J, with 11 bases between. Per the germline V gene, CDR1 is SEHNR and CDR2 is FQNEAQ (reference sequence). The CDR3 sequence is 13 residues long. The chain couples TRBV7-9 to TRBJ1-3; D is uncertain. The receptor was isolated from a human donor with non-small cell lung cancer whose response to radiotherapy plus ipilimumab could not be evaluated. The source material was peripheral blood, sampled from a patient treated with radiotherapy plus ipilimumab. CDR3 sequence reads: CASSPRGVNTIYF. The CDR3 DNA reads as TGTGCCAGCAGCCCACGCGGAGTAAACACCATATATTTT.